A single sample gave rise to the 17 T cell receptor beta chains below, sequenced in a study of OX40 agonist ivuxolimab in advanced cancers. Libraries came from the immunoSEQ multiplex PCR assay. TCRdb obtained this table from immuneACCESS and retained in-frame rearrangements with V and J assigned. These tables miss some clones; where compared with another copy, unresolved V genes account for less than half of the shortfall, and the remainder is unexplained. For this sample there are under 25,000 clones; about 80% appear just once. The ten largest clones capture 30% to 35% of the sample. Sequencing used CD4+ or CD8+ T cells sorted from blood, obtained in a trial of the OX40 agonist ivuxolimab. Every receptor here comes from an adult with an advanced solid tumor such as melanoma, head and neck, liver or kidney cancer.

The chain has TRBV7-9 and TRBJ2-7, with 7 bases lining up with TRBD1. The germline CDR1 and CDR2 sequences are SEHNR and FQNEAQ (reference sequence). CDR3 length: 14 amino acids. The junction had 14 bases not matched to a gene; V was cut back by 10 bases and J by 5 bases. The CDR3 loop reads CAIQLLDRDHEQYF. In DNA, the CDR3 is TGTGCCATCCAGCTTCTTGACAGGGACCACGAGCAGTACTTC.

The rearrangement links TRBV5-8 to TRBJ2-6, with TRBD1 matching over 7 bases. V shed 4 bases and J 0 bases; nucleotides not matched to a gene: 13. Germline V gives CDR1 SGHTS, CDR2 YDEGEE. The CDR3 is made up of 19 amino acids. CDR3: CASSLTGTVTLSGANVLTF. The DNA for the CDR3 is TGTGCCAGCAGCCTCACCGGGACAGTGACTCTCTCTGGGGCCAACGTCCTGACTTTC.

The genes are TRBV5-6 and TRBJ2-5; TRBD1 agrees at 9 bases. Germline CDR1 is SGHDT and CDR2 is YYEEEE. The junction had 6 bases not matched to a gene; V was cut back by 6 bases and J by 3 bases. The CDR3 loop spans 14 amino acids. The CDR3 DNA is TGTGCCAGCACCCCGGGGACAGGGAAAGAGACCCAGTACTTC. Amino acid sequence: CASTPGTGKETQYF.

This clone was counted only a few times. This chain joins TRBV6-1 and TRBJ2-2; D remains unclear. Trimming took 1 base from V and 2 from J, leaving 11 bases between them. This CDR3 has 16 amino acids. CDR1 and CDR2 (germline): MNHNS, SASEGT. DNA for the CDR3: TGTGCCAGCAGTGAAGTGGCTAACCTAAACACCGGGGAGCTGTTTTTT. Encoded protein: CASSEVANLNTGELFF.

J is TRBJ2-2 and V is TRBV12-5, with D unclear. The ends were cut back, 4 bases at V and 5 bases at J, with 11 bases in the middle. The CDR3 loop spans 14 amino acids. The V gene's germline CDR1 is LGHNT and CDR2 FRNRAP. The CDR3 DNA sequence: TGTGCTAGTGGTTCCCAGGTTGGAACCGGGGAGCTGTTTTTT. It is translated as CASGSQVGTGELFF.

The V and J genes are TRBV5-6 and TRBJ1-1, with D possibly TRBD1 on 5 matching bases. V gave up 2 bases and J gave up 2 bases, with 13 bases separating them. CDR3 length: 15 residues. Germline CDR1 reads SGHDT; CDR2 reads YYEEEE. The CDR3 is CASSFYTGPNTEAFF. In nucleotides, the CDR3 is TGTGCCAGCAGCTTTTATACAGGTCCTAACACTGAAGCTTTCTTT.

This sequence joins TRBV5-1 and TRBJ1-6; 7 nucleotides line up with TRBD1. Losses at the gene ends were 3 bases for V and 8 bases for J; bases not matched to a gene: 5. The CDR3 spans 14 residues. Germline V gives CDR1 SGHRS, CDR2 YFSETQ. The CDR3 loop reads CASSSTGTDSPLHF. The DNA for the CDR3 is TGCGCCAGCAGCTCGACAGGGACGGATTCACCCCTCCACTTT. The full variable domain, in which reference TRBV5-1 and TRBJ1-6 provide the parts outside the CDR3, is KAGVTQTPRYLIKTRGQQVTLSCSPISGHRSVSWYQQTPGQGLQFLFEYFSETQRNKGNFPGRFSGRQFSNSRSEMNVSTLELGDSALYLCASSSTGTDSPLHFGNGTRLTVT.

The chain carries TRBV6-1 and TRBJ1-5; D is possibly TRBD1 (5 bases). The CDR3 totals 16 residues. Germline V gene lookup returns CDR1 MNHNS and CDR2 SASEGT. The V end lost 3 bases, the J end lost 6 bases, and 18 bases lay between the germline ends. The CDR3 protein is CASSDTYGGGVQPQHF. The CDR3, as DNA: TGTGCCAGCAGTGATACCTACGGGGGAGGAGTTCAGCCCCAGCATTTT.

The V gene is TRBV5-6, the J gene TRBJ1-5; no clear D gene. Between the trimmed V and J ends, which lost 2 bases and 4 bases, there was a span of 4 bases. Germline CDR1 is SGHDT and CDR2 is YYEEEE. This CDR3 is built from 12 residues. CDR3 loop: CASSLLNQPQHF. The CDR3 bases are TGTGCCAGCAGCTTACTTAATCAGCCCCAGCATTTT.

The chain employs TRBV28 and TRBJ2-7; no reliable D call. CDR1 is MDHEN and CDR2 is SYDVKM in the germline V gene. CDR3 length: 12 amino acids. Trimming left V 7 bases short and J 2 bases short, with 9 bases between. CDR3 in DNA: TGTGCCAGCAACTCCCAGGCCTACGAGCAGTACTTC. Translated, it gives CASNSQAYEQYF.

The chain has TRBV2 and TRBJ1-6, with TRBD1 identical over 9 bases. The germline V gene has CDR1 SNHLY and CDR2 FYNNEI. V lost 10 bases, J lost 0 bases, and 10 bases stayed unmatched. This CDR3 region has 17 residues. The CDR3 nucleotides read TGTGCCACCACCCGGACAGGGGTCGACTCCTATAATTCACCCCTCCACTTT. This codes for CATTRTGVDSYNSPLHF. Full variable domain (outside the CDR3, taken from reference TRBV2 and TRBJ1-6): EPEVTQTPSHQVTQMGQEVILRCVPISNHLYFYWYRQILGQKVEFLVSFYNNEISEKSEIFDDQFSVERPDGSNFTLKIRSTKLEDSAMYFCATTRTGVDSYNSPLHFGNGTRLTVT.

This clone was seen just once. The chain uses TRBV5-5 and TRBJ1-1; D is undetermined. CDR1 is SGHKS and CDR2 is YYEKEE in the germline V gene (reference sequence). The germline V and J ends were trimmed by 2 bases and 0 bases, with 8 bases remaining between them. The CDR3 is 14 amino acids. The CDR3 is CASSFAQLNTEAFF. The CDR3 bases are TGTGCCAGCAGCTTCGCACAGTTGAACACTGAAGCTTTCTTT.

V gene TRBV6-5 combines with J gene TRBJ1-2, with 10 bases identical to TRBD1. The CDR3 contains 15 residues. Germline V gene sequence: CDR1 MNHEY, CDR2 SVGAGI. With V trimmed by 5 bases and J by 3 bases, 6 bases remained unmatched. The CDR3 region is CASSPDRGRYYGYTF. The DNA of the CDR3 is TGTGCCAGCAGTCCCGACAGGGGGCGCTACTATGGCTACACCTTC.

J is TRBJ1-1 and V is TRBV11-2; 7 positions agree with TRBD1. The V gene's germline CDR1 is SGHAT and CDR2 FQNNGV. The trim removed 4 bases at V and 11 bases at J, leaving 13 bases unmatched. The CDR3 length is 14 residues. In nucleotides, the CDR3 is TGTGCCAGCAGCTCGCGCCTTACGGGACAGATCGCTTTCTTT. It codes for CASSSRLTGQIAFF.

Here the CDR3 reads CASSVGQGSQRRETQYF. Written as DNA, the CDR3 is TGTGCCAGCAGTGTCGGACAGGGGAGCCAAAGGCGGGAGACCCAGTACTTC. V is TRBV6-1 and J is TRBJ2-5, with TRBD1 identical over 9 bases. Germline V gene data show CDR1 as MNHNS and CDR2 as SASEGT. The V gene end was trimmed by 4 bases and the J gene end by 5 bases; junction bases not matched to a gene: 14. The CDR3 sequence is 17 residues long.

This clone has a single count. This rearrangement joins TRBV27 to TRBJ2-3; the D gene is possibly TRBD1 (5 bases). The germline V gene encodes CDR1 MNHEY and CDR2 SMNVEV (reference sequence). This CDR3 region has 15 residues. V was cut by 3 bases and J by 5 bases, with 15 bases left in between. CDR3 coding DNA: TGTGCCAGCAGTTTTAAGGGGCCAAAGAAAGATACGCAGTATTTT. It codes for CASSFKGPKKDTQYF.

A single count supports this clone. This chain connects TRBV2 to TRBJ1-2; D may be TRBD1 (6 bases). CDR1 is SNHLY and CDR2 is FYNNEI in the germline V gene. The CDR3 is 13 amino acids. Trimming removed 8 bases from V and 2 bases from J, with 12 bases in between. The chain's CDR3 is CASGHRENYGYTF. The CDR3 coding sequence is TGTGCCAGCGGTCACAGGGAAAACTATGGCTACACCTTC.